One and the same sample provided the 15 T cell receptor beta chains below, sequenced in a study of blood T cell repertoires in COVID-19. The table came from immunoSEQ multiplex PCR; TCRdb's copy has only in-frame clones and leaves some out. The repertoire consists of approximately 670,000 clones, with about nine tenths occurring once and the leading ten covering over 0.2%. The sample taken for sequencing was peripheral blood. The receptors originated from a woman aged 18-29 years with acute or convalescent COVID-19.

The chain employs TRBV6-4 and TRBJ1-5; TRBD1 might be the D (5 bases). Germline-derived CDR1 and CDR2 are MRHNA and SNTAGT. The CDR3 length is 16 residues. Trimming took 8 bases from V and 2 from J, leaving 19 bases between them. The CDR3 reads CASHPEGRMGNQPQHF. CDR3 bases: TGTGCCAGCCACCCCGAGGGGAGGATGGGCAATCAGCCCCAGCATTTT.

The chain is built from TRBV18 and TRBJ1-1; 7 bases map to TRBD1. The J segment lost 7 bases and the V segment lost 5 bases, leaving 13 bases of the junction unmatched. CDR1 and CDR2 from the germline V gene are KGHSH and LQKENI. The CDR3 runs to 15 residues. DNA of the CDR3: TGTGCCAGCTCATTGGACAGGTCTGCGGTAATTGAAGCTTTCTTT. Amino acid sequence: CASSLDRSAVIEAFF.

In the case of this clone: Other nucleotide sequences in the sample specify the same CDR3. The rearrangement uses TRBV6-5 and TRBJ2-3; 10 positions agree with TRBD2. Trimming took 7 bases from V and 5 from J; bases not matched to a gene: 6. In germline, CDR1 is MNHEY, CDR2 SVGAGI. The CDR3 has 14 amino acids. The chain's CDR3 is CASTSSGGEDTQYF. The CDR3 DNA is TGTGCCAGCACCTCTAGCGGGGGCGAAGATACGCAGTATTTT.

This clone was seen a handful of times. The chain recombines TRBV7-9 with TRBJ1-6; perhaps TRBD1 as D (5 bases). V gave up 4 bases and J gave up 9 bases, with 10 bases separating them. Germline loops: CDR1 SEHNR, CDR2 FQNEAQ (reference sequence). This CDR3 has 13 residues. This CDR3 reads CASSSGSFSPLHF. DNA of the CDR3: TGTGCCAGCAGCTCAGGGTCCTTTTCACCCCTCCACTTT.

CDR3 in DNA: TGTGCCAGCAGCTCCAGGGACAGGGAAGAGACCCAGTACTTC. Its protein product is CASSSRDREETQYF. This chain joins TRBV7-9 and TRBJ2-5, with 9 bases fitting TRBD1. Germline CDR1 and CDR2: SEHNR and FQNEAQ (reference sequence). V trimming: 4 bases; J trimming: 3 bases; junction bases outside the gene matches: 3. The length of the CDR3 is 14 residues.

The chain has TRBV6-5 and TRBJ1-5; no definite D call. Looked up from germline, CDR1 is MNHEY and CDR2 is SVGAGI. CDR3 length equals 13 residues. The germline V and J ends were trimmed by 6 bases and 3 bases, with 9 bases remaining between them. This CDR3 is CASRTSINQPQHF. Written as DNA, the CDR3 is TGTGCCAGCAGAACCAGTATCAATCAGCCCCAGCATTTT.

The V call is TRBV7-2, the J call TRBJ1-6, with D maybe TRBD1 (6 bases). Germline loops: CDR1 SGHTA, CDR2 FQGNSA. Trimming removed 1 base at V and 6 bases at J, with 10 bases between. The CDR3 contains 15 residues. CDR3 in DNA: TGTGCCAGCAGCTTAGGGTACAGGGTTAATTCACCCCTCCACTTT. As protein: CASSLGYRVNSPLHF.

This chain uses TRBV5-1 with TRBJ1-1, with 7 bases that match TRBD1. The CDR3 extends over 14 amino acids. The trim removed 6 bases at V and 2 bases at J, leaving 7 bases unmatched. CDR1 and CDR2 from the germline V gene are SGHRS and YFSETQ. The CDR3 nucleotides read TGCGCCAGCAAAACGGGACAGATTAACACTGAAGCTTTCTTT. Translation gives CASKTGQINTEAFF.

J is TRBJ1-1 and V is TRBV12-5; TRBD1 aligns across 10 bases. The CDR3 consists of 17 residues. The ends lost 0 bases at V and 4 bases at J; junction bases unmatched: 8. Germline V gene sequence: CDR1 LGHNT, CDR2 FRNRAP. The CDR3 reads CASGLVLTGGASTEAFF. CDR3 nucleotides: TGTGCTAGTGGTTTGGTACTGACAGGGGGCGCAAGCACTGAAGCTTTCTTT.

The chain uses TRBV3-1 (or the pseudogene TRBV3-2) and TRBJ1-2; no definite D call. Germline V gene data show CDR1 as LGHDT and CDR2 as YNNKEL (reference sequence). The length of the CDR3 is 12 residues. Trimming stripped 1 base from V and 4 bases from J, with 4 bases between. DNA of the CDR3: TGTGCCAGCAGCCAAGTCCTCTATGGCTACACCTTC. It yields the protein CASSQVLYGYTF.

The V gene is TRBV6-1, the J gene TRBJ1-2; a possible D gene is TRBD1 (6 bases). Trimming took 2 bases from V and 4 from J, leaving 14 bases between them. This CDR3 spans 15 amino acids. From germline, CDR1 is MNHNS and CDR2 SASEGT. This chain's CDR3 is CASSEPRGWVYGYTF. Written as DNA, the CDR3 is TGTGCCAGCAGTGAACCCAGGGGATGGGTCTATGGCTACACCTTC.

This chain connects TRBV5-1 to TRBJ2-7; TRBD2 might be the D (6 bases). The germline V and J ends were trimmed by 3 bases and 0 bases, with 13 bases remaining between them. This CDR3 contains 15 residues. Germline loops: CDR1 SGHRS, CDR2 YFSETQ. In DNA, the CDR3 is TGCGCCAGCAGCTACTTTAGCGGAAGCTCCTACGAGCAGTACTTC. Its protein product is CASSYFSGSSYEQYF. The complete variable domain, with remaining parts taken from reference TRBV5-1 and TRBJ2-7, reads KAGVTQTPRYLIKTRGQQVTLSCSPISGHRSVSWYQQTPGQGLQFLFEYFSETQRNKGNFPGRFSGRQFSNSRSEMNVSTLELGDSALYLCASSYFSGSSYEQYFGPGTRLTVT.

V usage is TRBV12-5 and J usage is TRBJ2-7; no definite D call. With 6 bases removed from V and 0 bases from J, the gap between germline ends came to 9 bases. The germline V gene encodes CDR1 LGHNT and CDR2 FRNRAP. The length of the CDR3 is 13 residues. The CDR3 here is CASGPGTSYEQYF. Here the CDR3 DNA reads TGTGCTAGTGGGCCGGGTACCTCCTACGAGCAGTACTTC.

The CDR3, as DNA: TGTGCCACCCAACAGCTTTGGAACACTGAAGCTTTCTTT. Its translation: CATQQLWNTEAFF. The gene calls are TRBV19 and TRBJ1-1; D is unresolved. The CDR3 runs to 13 residues. Per the germline V gene, CDR1 is LNHDA and CDR2 is SQIVND (reference sequence). Between the trimmed V and J ends, which lost 10 bases and 1 base, there was a span of 13 bases.

The rearrangement links TRBV6-5 to TRBJ1-2; 12 bases are a match to TRBD1. The CDR3 covers 14 residues. The V gene end was trimmed by 4 bases and the J gene end by 6 bases; junction bases not matched to a gene: 3. The V gene's germline CDR1 is MNHEY and CDR2 SVGAGI. CDR3 protein: CASSLGQGADGYTF. Here the CDR3 DNA reads TGTGCCAGCAGTTTGGGACAGGGGGCGGATGGCTACACCTTC.